This T cell receptor (beta chain) appears in the sequencing data of a study of beta chain features in type 1 diabetes. Study conclusions and caveats: All four CD4+ subsets of Type 1 diabetes patients contained TCRB CDR3s that were moderately but significantly shorter. Shorter templates might be favored by PCR, and equally so in patients and in controls.

Sequenced material consisted of expressed TCRB transcripts (all of the isolated RNA was reverse transcribed). Repertoires were generated with immunoSEQ multiplex PCR, while TCRdb's copy carries only in-frame clones and drops some. This table holds about 900,000 clones, 15% to 20% found once. This CDR3 is built from 15 residues. Germline assignment: CDR1 LNHDA and CDR2 SQIVND (reference sequence). V gave up 1 base and J gave up 5 bases, with 12 bases separating them. With regard to this clone: Its target is unknown.

The source is a woman aged 18-35 years in good health. Sequenced material: naive CD4+ T cells from blood. The rearrangement joins TRBV19 to TRBJ2-1; D call uncertain. The CDR3 DNA reads as TGTGCCAGTAGTATAGTTCCTAGGAAGGACAATGAGCAGTTCTTC. It specifies CASSIVPRKDNEQFF.